This TCR beta chain is drawn from a study of T cell repertoires in cytomegalovirus infection. The wider study: Alongside well-studied HLA-B-restricted CMV epitopes, recently identified HLA-C-restricted CMV epitopes were also used. It was the public TCR beta signatures that indicated both CMV infection and matching HLA type.

This clonotype was observed a handful of times. Its antigen is unknown. TCRdb used MiXCR to reprocess the reads, holding one entry per CDR3 protein. The sample lists about 920,000 distinct CDR3 sequences; roughly 30% were seen once. Study conclusions and caveats: Cumulative frequency (of public TCR beta family members) identified carriers of CMV plus the relevant HLA. The study found HLA-C-restricted CMV-specific TCR beta clonotypes dominating the ex vivo response.

Trimming cost V 4 bases and J 7 bases, with 4 bases left between them. Germline V gives CDR1 KGHDR, CDR2 SFDVKD. The CDR3 consists of 11 residues. The rearrangement joins TRBV24-1 to TRBJ2-1; no definite D call. Here the sequenced sample was cultured CD8+ T cells from PBMCs, taken from culture after CMV antigen stimulation. The origin of this receptor is a human donor in good health (CMV status not recorded). Some clones in this sample may be carry-over from other donors' samples. The DNA for the CDR3 is TGTGCCACCAGTGAGTGGAATGAGCAGTTCTTC. Its protein is CATSEWNEQFF.